This entry describes one T cell receptor beta chain. The method was immunoSEQ multiplex PCR; TCRdb's version includes in-frame clones alone and lacks a portion of them. The data contain fewer than 200,000 clones, roughly nine tenths of them singletons. These data are taken from a study of blood T cell repertoires in COVID-19. Across the whole study: Collection of acute and convalescent COVID-19 samples took place in the United States, Italy and Spain. PBMCs, B-cell-depleted T cells, or T cells were the source of the cDNA or gDNA that made up the material.

The CDR3 extends over 17 amino acids. Trimming shortened V by 4 bases and J by 2 bases, and 18 bases separated the two germline ends. Germline V lookup: CDR1 LGHDT, CDR2 YNNKEL (reference sequence). The clonotype was recovered from a man aged 60 to 75 with acute or convalescent COVID-19. V usage is TRBV3-1 (or the pseudogene TRBV3-2) and J usage is TRBJ1-3; no reliable D call. The specimen was peripheral blood. The CDR3: CASSLTSIRGAGNTIYF. The CDR3 coding sequence is TGTGCCAGCAGCCTCACCTCCATACGGGGAGCTGGAAACACCATATATTTT.